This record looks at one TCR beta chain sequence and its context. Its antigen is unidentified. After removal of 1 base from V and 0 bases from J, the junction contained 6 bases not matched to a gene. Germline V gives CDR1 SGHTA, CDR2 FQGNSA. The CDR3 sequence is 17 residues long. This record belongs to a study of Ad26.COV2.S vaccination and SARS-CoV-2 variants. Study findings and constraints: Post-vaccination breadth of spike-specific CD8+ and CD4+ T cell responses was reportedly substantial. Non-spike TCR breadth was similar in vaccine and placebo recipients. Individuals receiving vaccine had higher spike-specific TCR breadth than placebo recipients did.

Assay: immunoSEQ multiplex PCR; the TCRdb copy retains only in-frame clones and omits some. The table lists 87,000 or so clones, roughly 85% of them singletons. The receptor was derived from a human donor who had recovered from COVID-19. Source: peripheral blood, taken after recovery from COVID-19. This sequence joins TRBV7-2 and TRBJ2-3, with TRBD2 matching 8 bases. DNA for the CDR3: TGTGCCAGCAGCTTAGGGGCGGGAGGACCTAGCACAGATACGCAGTATTTT. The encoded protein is CASSLGAGGPSTDTQYF.